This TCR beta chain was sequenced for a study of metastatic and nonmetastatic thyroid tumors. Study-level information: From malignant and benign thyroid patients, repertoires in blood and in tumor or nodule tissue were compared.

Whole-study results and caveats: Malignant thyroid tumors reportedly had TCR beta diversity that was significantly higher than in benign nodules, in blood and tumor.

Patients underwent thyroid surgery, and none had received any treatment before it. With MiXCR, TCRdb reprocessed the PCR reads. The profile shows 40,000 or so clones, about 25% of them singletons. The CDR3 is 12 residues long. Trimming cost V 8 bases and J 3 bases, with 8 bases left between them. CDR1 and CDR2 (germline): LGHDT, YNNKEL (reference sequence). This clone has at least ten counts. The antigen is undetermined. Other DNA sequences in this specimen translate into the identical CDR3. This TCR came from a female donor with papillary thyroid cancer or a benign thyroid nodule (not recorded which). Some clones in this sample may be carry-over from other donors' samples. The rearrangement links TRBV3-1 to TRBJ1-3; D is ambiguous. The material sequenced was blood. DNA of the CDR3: TGTGCCAGCTCCCCAAGTGGAAACACCATATATTTT. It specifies CASSPSGNTIYF.